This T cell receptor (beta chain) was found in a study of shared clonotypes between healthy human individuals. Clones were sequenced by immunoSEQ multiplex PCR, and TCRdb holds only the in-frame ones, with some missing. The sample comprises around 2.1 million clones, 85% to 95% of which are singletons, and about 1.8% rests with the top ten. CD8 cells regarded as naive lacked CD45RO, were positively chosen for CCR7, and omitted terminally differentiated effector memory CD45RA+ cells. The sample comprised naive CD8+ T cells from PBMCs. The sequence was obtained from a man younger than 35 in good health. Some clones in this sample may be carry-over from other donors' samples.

This chain's CDR3 is CASSKHRVRETQYF. The CDR3 nucleotides read TGTGCCAGCAGCAAACACAGGGTACGGGAGACCCAGTACTTC. This rearrangement joins TRBV7-2 to TRBJ2-5, with D tentatively TRBD1 (6 bases). Germline V gives CDR1 SGHTA, CDR2 FQGNSA. The CDR3 is 14 amino acids. V gave up 5 bases and J gave up 5 bases, with 15 bases separating them.